The sequence of this T cell receptor (beta chain) was determined in a study of cytomegalovirus exposure and HLA in healthy donors (TCRdb year 2017). A note on the overall study: The 500 to 800 repertoires of the first cohort and the approximately 130 validation repertoires were produced on the same platform, according to a later analysis. The study aimed to test whether signatures of past pathogen exposure could be identified by cataloging public T cell receptors. In addition to the first cohort of 666 subjects, a separate validation cohort of approximately 130 different subjects was used. High-throughput TCR immunosequencing, statistical association of individual TCRs with disease status, and machine learning were combined to predict cytomegalovirus infection status. Findings and caveats that apply to the study as a whole: The validation cohort had no HLA typing available for a later analysis, so co-occurrence within that cohort was assessed over all 130 or so repertoires. According to the authors, the approach could potentially be generalized to other disease states and immunological phenotypes. Three of the identified cytomegalovirus-associated TCR beta chains were confirmed in vitro to be specific for cytomegalovirus antigens. Most TCR sequences were seen in very few donors, while some public TCRs were found in many individuals. A total of fewer than 200 TCR beta chains were listed by the study as associated with cytomegalovirus. The classifier was reported to diagnose cytomegalovirus status with high specificity and sensitivity in both the original cohort and the validation cohort. A later analysis found that TCRs clustered in the first cohort also tended to co-occur in the roughly 110 validation repertoires, with just under 95% of cluster scores above 0.

The donors belonged to the validation cohort of around 120 subjects, which was separate from the roughly 670-subject first cohort. Library generation was performed with the immunoSEQ multiplex PCR assay. The authors processed their data as follows. A statistical classification framework was developed to diagnose cytomegalovirus status using the catalog of TCR beta chain sequences. The immuneACCESS repertoire file appears here via TCRdb, limited to in-frame rearrangements. These files lack a portion of the clones; in checked studies, under half of the deficit traces to unresolved V genes, and the cause of the others is not known. The V and J calls and the clone size are those of that table, but D and trimming were determined from the DNA. For this sample there are roughly 120,000 clones; around 87% appear just once. In total, the top ten clones hold under 1.5% of the sample. With respect to this clone: This clone's antigen is unknown. Within one base of it there is no much larger clone, and no base qualities were kept.

V is trimmed back by 0 bases and J by 7 bases, and the junction contains 7 bases that no gene match accounts for. Including the terminal cysteine and phenylalanine, the CDR3 comprises 15 residues. Of the read, only the CDR3 DNA is kept; its 45 bases are in frame from base 1. CDR1 and CDR2, per the germline V gene, are SGHVS and FNYEAQ. The chain is made from TRBV7-6 and TRBJ2-7, with TRBD2 identical over 9 junction bases. The material sequenced was PBMCs. The receptor comes from a woman in her thirties in good health and CMV-seropositive. The nucleotide sequence reads as follows: TGTGCCAGCAGCTTAGCGGCTAGCGGGACCAGGGAGCAGTACTTC. Translated, this is CASSLAASGTREQYF.